This T cell receptor (beta chain) is drawn from a study of cytomegalovirus exposure and HLA in healthy donors. Study-wide background: From HLA-typed donors, an early data release held roughly 89 million unique TCRs. Researchers found that less than 90% of about 400 genotyped donors fell within the Caucasian-associated ancestry cluster. Study-wide findings and caveats: Cytomegalovirus-associated TCR beta chains were listed, numbering 150 to 200.

This clone was observed a few times. Its antigen is unidentified. Both 60 Vbeta primers and 13 Jbeta primers went into the PCR. Produced via immunoSEQ multiplex PCR; TCRdb's table is partial and in-frame only. The sample records fewer than 80,000 clones, more than 70% being singletons. Trimming took 3 bases from V and 5 from J, leaving 7 bases between them. In germline, CDR1 is KGHSH, CDR2 LQKENI. This CDR3 spans 13 amino acids. Sequencing was carried out using PBMCs. The chain carries TRBV18 and TRBJ1-4, with D perhaps matching TRBD1 (5 bases). This receptor was taken from a woman in her 30s in good health and CMV-seronegative. The CDR3 coding sequence is TGTGCCAGCTCACCGACAGAAAATGAAAAACTGTTTTTT. Its translation: CASSPTENEKLFF.